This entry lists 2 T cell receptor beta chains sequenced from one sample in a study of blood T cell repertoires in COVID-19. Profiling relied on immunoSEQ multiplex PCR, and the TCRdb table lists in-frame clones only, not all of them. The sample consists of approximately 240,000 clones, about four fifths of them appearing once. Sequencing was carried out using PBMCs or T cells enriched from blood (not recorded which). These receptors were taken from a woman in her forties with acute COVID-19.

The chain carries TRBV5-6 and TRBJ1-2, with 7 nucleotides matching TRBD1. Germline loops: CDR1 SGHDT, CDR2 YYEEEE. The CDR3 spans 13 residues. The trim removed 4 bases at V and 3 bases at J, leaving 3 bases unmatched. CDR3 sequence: CASSTGTDYGYTF. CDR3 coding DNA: TGTGCCAGCAGCACCGGGACAGACTATGGCTACACCTTC.

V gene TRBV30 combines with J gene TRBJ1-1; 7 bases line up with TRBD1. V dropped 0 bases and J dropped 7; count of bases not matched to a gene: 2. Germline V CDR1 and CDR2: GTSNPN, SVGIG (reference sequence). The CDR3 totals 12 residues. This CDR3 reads CAWSVDRVEAFF. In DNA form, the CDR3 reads TGTGCCTGGAGTGTAGACAGGGTTGAAGCTTTCTTT.